This T cell receptor (beta chain) was obtained from a study of tumor-infiltrating lymphocytes in localized non-small cell lung cancer. On the study more broadly: Patients included smokers and never-smokers with various histologies, some sampled after neoadjuvant chemotherapy. Study-level findings and limits: Different pieces of the same tissue were used for each assay. TCRbeta sequencing showed higher T cell infiltration in tumors than uninvolved lung.

The method was immunoSEQ multiplex PCR; TCRdb's version includes in-frame clones alone and lacks a portion of them. The sample yields 13,000 or so clones, 60% to 70% seen once. Germline CDR1 and CDR2: SNHLY and FYNNEI. V dropped 4 bases and J dropped 0 bases, with 10 bases sitting between them. The CDR3 covers 15 residues. Concerning this clone: Its specificity is unknown.

The genes are TRBV2 and TRBJ1-3, with no clear D. The sample taken for sequencing was lung tumor tissue. The receptor's source is a human donor with non-small cell lung cancer. The CDR3 is CASSGLLNSGNTIYF. The CDR3 nucleotides read TGTGCCAGCAGTGGCCTCCTAAACTCTGGAAACACCATATATTTT.